Below, 32 T cell receptor beta chains from the same sample are listed, as sequenced in a study of shared clonotypes between healthy human individuals. Assay: immunoSEQ multiplex PCR; the TCRdb copy retains only in-frame clones and omits some. The sample includes 2 million to 2.5 million clones, 95% of them seen just once. Sequencing used naive CD4+ T cells sorted from blood. Subset indicated: CD45RA+ positively selected. Receptor source: a man aged 18 to 30 in good health.

The V and J genes are TRBV7-9 and TRBJ2-7; D is perhaps TRBD1 (6 bases). With 4 bases removed from V and 7 bases from J, the gap between germline ends came to 11 bases. Germline CDR1 and CDR2: SEHNR and FQNEAQ (reference sequence). The length of the CDR3 is 12 residues. The CDR3 spells CASSSQGREQYF. DNA for the CDR3: TGTGCCAGCAGCTCACAGGGAAGGGAGCAGTACTTC.

Concerning this clone: This is likely a read error, given that the CDR3 carries no conserved phenylalanine or tryptophan at its end. The rearrangement joins TRBV7-9 to TRBJ1-2; D is perhaps TRBD1 (5 bases). Germline CDR1 is SEHNR and CDR2 is FQNEAQ (reference sequence). V was shortened by 1 base and J by 4 bases, with 10 bases between the two germline ends. The CDR3 extends over 14 amino acids. The CDR3 DNA follows: TGTGCCAGCAGCTTAGACCAGGGAAGCTATGGCTACACCGTC. The encoded protein is CASSLDQGSYGYTV.

This chain joins TRBV19 and TRBJ1-1; D may be TRBD1 (5 bases). Between the trimmed V and J ends, which lost 3 bases and 0 bases, there was a span of 20 bases. Germline CDR1 is LNHDA and CDR2 is SQIVND (reference sequence). The CDR3 sequence is 18 residues long. The CDR3 reads CASSMGGSLFWMNTEAFF. In DNA, the CDR3 is TGTGCCAGTAGTATGGGGGGGAGTCTTTTTTGGATGAACACTGAAGCTTTCTTT.

The chain couples TRBV14 to TRBJ1-4; 7 bases align to TRBD1. The length of the CDR3 is 15 residues. Looked up from germline, CDR1 is SGHDN and CDR2 is FVKESK. Losses at the gene ends were 4 bases for V and 8 bases for J; bases not matched to a gene: 10. The CDR3 region is CASSLFGQVAEKLFF. Written as DNA, the CDR3 is TGTGCCAGCAGCCTTTTCGGACAGGTGGCCGAAAAACTGTTTTTT.

The chain links TRBV7-2 to TRBJ1-5, with 7 bases lining up with TRBD1. Germline V CDR1 and CDR2: SGHTA, FQGNSA. The CDR3 runs to 15 residues. Trimming took 6 bases from V and 4 from J; bases not matched to a gene: 9. CDR3 bases: TGTGCCAGCAGACCCGGGACAGAAACTAATCAGCCCCAGCATTTT. As protein: CASRPGTETNQPQHF.

V and J are TRBV6-5 and TRBJ2-7; D gene unclear. The CDR3 runs to 13 residues. CDR1 and CDR2 from the germline V gene are MNHEY and SVGAGI. The V gene lost 3 bases and the J gene lost 5 bases, with 11 bases spanning the gap. The CDR3 spells CASSYGPRDEQYF. The CDR3 nucleotides read TGTGCCAGCAGTTATGGACCTCGGGACGAGCAGTACTTC.

The J gene is TRBJ1-1, the V gene TRBV6-5; 9 bases align to TRBD1. The V gene's germline CDR1 is MNHEY and CDR2 SVGAGI. The CDR3 has 16 residues. V was clipped by 0 bases and J by 11 bases; unmatched bases: 13. The CDR3 spells CASSYSISTGGSGAFF. The CDR3 DNA is TGTGCCAGCAGTTACTCGATATCAACAGGGGGCAGCGGTGCTTTCTTT.

This clone was observed once. V usage is TRBV5-4 and J usage is TRBJ2-7, with 7 bases aligning to TRBD1. Germline CDR1 and CDR2: SGHNT and YYREEE (reference sequence). The V and J ends lost 5 bases and 1 base, in that order; junction bases with no gene match: 9. This CDR3 has 15 amino acids. This CDR3 reads CASRQPGQSSYEQYF. For the CDR3, the DNA is TGTGCCAGCAGACAACCGGGACAGAGTTCCTACGAGCAGTACTTC.

This chain joins TRBV13 and TRBJ1-2; D not certain. Germline loops: CDR1 PRHDT, CDR2 FYEKMQ (reference sequence). V dropped 4 bases and J dropped 0 bases, with 0 bases sitting between them. This CDR3 region has 11 residues. The CDR3 spells CASSSNYGYTF. CDR3 nucleotide sequence: TGTGCCAGCAGCTCTAACTATGGCTACACCTTC.

Points on this clone: In the same sample, other DNA sequences code for this CDR3. The chain couples TRBV5-1 to TRBJ2-7, with 7 bases lining up with TRBD2. This CDR3 has 15 residues. Per the germline V gene, CDR1 is SGHRS and CDR2 is YFSETQ. Germline trimming cut 0 bases from V and 2 bases from J; bases unmatched to any gene: 5. The CDR3 loop reads CASSLVASGTYEQYF. As DNA, the CDR3 is TGCGCCAGCAGCTTGGTGGCTAGCGGAACCTACGAGCAGTACTTC.

The rearrangement joins TRBV29-1 to TRBJ2-5; D possibly corresponds to TRBD1 (7 bases). The assigned J gene may be wrong: the sequence end matches TRBJ2-7 better. CDR1 SQVTM and CDR2 ANQGSEA come from the germline V gene. The CDR3 has 13 amino acids. CDR3 in amino acids: CSVEGQGLHEQYF. CDR3 nucleotides: TGCAGCGTTGAAGGACAGGGACTTCACGAGCAGTACTTC.

V and J are TRBV7-2 and TRBJ2-1, with a weak D call TRBD2 (5 bases). From germline, CDR1 is SGHTA and CDR2 FQGNSA. The CDR3 has 14 amino acids. V was pared by 6 bases and J by 5 bases, with 14 bases between. The CDR3 bases are TGTGCCAGCAGTGCGGAGGAATTAAACAATGAGCAGTTCTTC. Residues: CASSAEELNNEQFF.

This clone was found once. The chain is built from TRBV2 and TRBJ2-6; TRBD1 matches 11 bases. Germline V CDR1 and CDR2: SNHLY, FYNNEI. The CDR3 has 18 residues. The junction had 8 bases not matched to a gene; V was cut back by 6 bases and J by 1 base. In DNA, the CDR3 is TGTGCCAGCAGGCACCCGGGACAGGGGGTTTCTGGGGCCAACGTCCTGACTTTC. Protein: CASRHPGQGVSGANVLTF.

The chain joins TRBV5-1 to TRBJ1-2; D remains ambiguous. The CDR3 is 12 amino acids. The germline V and J ends were trimmed by 4 bases and 8 bases, with 12 bases remaining between them. The germline V gene encodes CDR1 SGHRS and CDR2 YFSETQ. For the CDR3, the DNA is TGCGCCAGCAGCGCCGGATTTCGGGGCTACACCTTC. Its protein product is CASSAGFRGYTF.

The chain links TRBV2 to TRBJ1-4, with D perhaps matching TRBD1 (5 bases). The CDR3 spans 12 residues. V was pared by 3 bases and J by 10 bases, with 9 bases between. Looked up from germline, CDR1 is SNHLY and CDR2 is FYNNEI. DNA for the CDR3: TGTGCCAGCAGTGACTCGGGGGGAAAACTGTTTTTT. Translation gives CASSDSGGKLFF.

The chain recombines TRBV5-6 with TRBJ2-2; D gene unclear. Trimming took 5 bases from V and 7 from J, leaving 18 bases between them. CDR1 is SGHDT and CDR2 is YYEEEE in the germline V gene. There are 15 residues in the CDR3. The CDR3 here is CASRFDFRGGGELFF. The CDR3, as DNA: TGTGCCAGCAGATTCGATTTCAGAGGCGGCGGGGAGCTGTTTTTT.

In the case of this clone: Other DNA sequences in this sample translate to the same CDR3. This chain connects TRBV5-4 to TRBJ2-3, with 8 bases fitting TRBD2. Germline V CDR1 and CDR2: SGHNT, YYREEE (reference sequence). Trimming at V came to 1 base and at J to 6 bases, leaving 4 bases not matched to a gene. CDR3 size: 14 residues. CDR3 in amino acids: CASSLSGGRDTQYF. The CDR3 nucleotides read TGTGCCAGCAGCTTGTCGGGGGGGAGGGATACGCAGTATTTT.

The rearrangement joins TRBV10-2 to TRBJ2-7; 7 nucleotides match TRBD2. V trimming: 5 bases; J trimming: 0 bases; junction bases outside the gene matches: 4. Looked up from germline, CDR1 is WSHSY and CDR2 is SAAADI. The length of the CDR3 is 14 residues. The chain's CDR3 is CASSPSGASYEQYF. The CDR3 DNA sequence: TGCGCCAGCAGTCCTAGCGGTGCCTCCTACGAGCAGTACTTC.

CDR3 nucleotide sequence: TGTGCCTGGAGCCCCGGGCGGGGCCGAAATTCCTACAATGAGCAGTTCTTC. Its translation: CAWSPGRGRNSYNEQFF. The rearrangement links TRBV30 to TRBJ2-1; TRBD2 might be the D (6 bases). Germline V gives CDR1 GTSNPN, CDR2 SVGIG (reference sequence). The V end was cut by 3 bases, the J end by 1 base, with 19 bases between. The CDR3 runs to 17 residues.

The chain is built from TRBV2 and TRBJ1-4, with 7 bases matching TRBD1. J lost 2 bases, V lost 11 bases, and 8 bases had no gene match. Per the germline V gene, CDR1 is SNHLY and CDR2 is FYNNEI. This CDR3 spans 14 amino acids. The CDR3 region is CAGRGQITNEKLFF. The CDR3 DNA reads TGTGCCGGACGGGGACAGATCACTAATGAAAAACTGTTTTTT.

For this clone: Additional DNA sequences in this sample encode the identical CDR3. The V and J genes are TRBV19 and TRBJ2-5; 11 positions agree with TRBD1. Germline assignment: CDR1 LNHDA and CDR2 SQIVND (reference sequence). The junction had 0 bases not matched to a gene; V was cut back by 4 bases and J by 5 bases. The CDR3 runs 13 residues. The DNA of the CDR3 is TGTGCCAGTAGTAGGACAGGGGGCGAGACCCAGTACTTC. Translation: CASSRTGGETQYF.

The CDR3 sequence: CASGPGQGANYNSPLHF. The CDR3, as DNA: TGTGCTAGTGGTCCGGGACAGGGGGCGAACTATAATTCACCCCTCCACTTT. The genes are TRBV12-5 and TRBJ1-6; 12 bases map to TRBD1. The CDR3 totals 17 residues. The junction had 5 bases not matched to a gene; V was cut back by 5 bases and J by 3 bases. CDR1 is LGHNT, CDR2 FRNRAP, per germline.

The chain recombines TRBV30 with TRBJ2-3, with D perhaps assigned TRBD1 or TRBD2 (5 bases each). The CDR3 spans 16 residues. Germline CDR1 is GTSNPN and CDR2 is SVGIG (reference sequence). Trimming stripped 3 bases from V and 8 bases from J, with 24 bases between. The CDR3 loop is CAWRARGTSGMGTQYF. The CDR3 DNA sequence: TGTGCCTGGAGGGCGCGTGGGACCTCCGGCATGGGTACGCAGTATTTT.

In regard to this clone: The identical CDR3 is also encoded by other nucleotide sequences in the sample. The chain carries TRBV19 and TRBJ2-2, with no clear D. Germline loops: CDR1 LNHDA, CDR2 SQIVND (reference sequence). V was trimmed by 3 bases and J by 2 bases, leaving 7 bases between them. The CDR3 extends over 14 amino acids. The CDR3 sequence: CASSIGQNTGELFF. Written as DNA, the CDR3 is TGTGCCAGTAGTATCGGTCAAAACACCGGGGAGCTGTTTTTT.

This chain connects TRBV5-6 to TRBJ1-6; possible D gene TRBD1, 5 bases. The V gene lost 4 bases and the J gene lost 11 bases, with 13 bases spanning the gap. This CDR3 is 13 amino acids long. Germline CDR1 SGHDT, CDR2 YYEEEE. The CDR3 here is CASSNQGAAPLHF. CDR3 coding DNA: TGTGCCAGCAGCAATCAGGGTGCGGCACCCCTCCACTTT.

In this sample, this clone turned up once. The V gene is TRBV30, the J gene TRBJ1-3, with no clear D. V was shortened by 3 bases and J by 1 base, with 13 bases between the two germline ends. Germline-derived CDR1 and CDR2 are GTSNPN and SVGIG (reference sequence). The CDR3 covers 15 residues. CDR3 sequence: CAWSSLAGSGNTIYF. In DNA, the CDR3 is TGTGCCTGGAGCTCCCTTGCCGGATCTGGAAACACCATATATTTT.

The rearrangement joins TRBV5-4 to TRBJ1-4; D not resolved. Trimming removed 3 bases from V and 3 bases from J, with 15 bases in between. Germline V gene data show CDR1 as SGHNT and CDR2 as YYREEE (reference sequence). The CDR3 runs to 16 residues. The DNA for the CDR3 is TGTGCCAGCAGCTCTGGAGGGAGGCCTGCTAATGAAAAACTGTTTTTT. It is translated as CASSSGGRPANEKLFF.

V is TRBV5-1 and J is TRBJ1-2; TRBD1 might be the D (6 bases). CDR1 is SGHRS, CDR2 YFSETQ, per germline. The CDR3 length is 13 residues. Trimming pared 7 bases from V and 6 bases from J, leaving 16 bases between. The CDR3 loop is CASGGAGRNGYTF. CDR3 coding DNA: TGCGCCAGCGGGGGCGCCGGCCGAAATGGCTACACCTTC.

This clone was counted only a few times. The chain links TRBV7-2 to TRBJ1-2, with TRBD1 identical over 11 bases. The CDR3 consists of 16 residues. The germline V gene has CDR1 SGHTA and CDR2 FQGNSA. The V gene end was trimmed by 7 bases and the J gene end by 6 bases; junction bases not matched to a gene: 13. The chain's CDR3 is CASNTQLGQGANGYTF. The CDR3 DNA follows: TGTGCCAGCAACACTCAGCTAGGACAGGGGGCGAATGGCTACACCTTC.

The chain uses TRBV4-3 and TRBJ2-7, with D hard to call. V was clipped by 0 bases and J by 0 bases, with 12 bases between them. Germline assignment: CDR1 LGHNA and CDR2 YSLEER. The CDR3 runs 16 residues. For the CDR3, the DNA is TGCGCCAGCAGCCAAGATTGGCCGGGCCGCTCCTACGAGCAGTACTTC. Its translation is CASSQDWPGRSYEQYF.

The chain couples TRBV6-5 to TRBJ1-5; D is undetermined. Germline CDR1 and CDR2: MNHEY and SVGAGI. The CDR3 spans 13 residues. The germline V and J ends were trimmed by 0 bases and 3 bases, with 3 bases remaining between them. CDR3 protein: CASSYSANQPQHF. The CDR3 DNA is TGTGCCAGCAGTTACTCGGCCAATCAGCCCCAGCATTTT.

This chain connects TRBV2 to TRBJ2-2; D perhaps matches TRBD1 (5 bases). The CDR3 has 13 residues. The V gene's germline CDR1 is SNHLY and CDR2 FYNNEI. The V gene lost 5 bases and the J gene lost 3 bases, with 7 bases spanning the gap. Here the CDR3 DNA reads TGTGCCAGCAGTCTCAGGGACACCGGGGAGCTGTTTTTT. Amino acids: CASSLRDTGELFF. The whole variable domain, remainder taken from reference TRBV2 and TRBJ2-2, is EPEVTQTPSHQVTQMGQEVILRCVPISNHLYFYWYRQILGQKVEFLVSFYNNEISEKSEIFDDQFSVERPDGSNFTLKIRSTKLEDSAMYFCASSLRDTGELFFGEGSRLTVL.